The clone carrying this TCR beta chain is a singleton in its sample. Mismatch with germline at one junction end may stem from a read error. This sample stems from a study of T cell changes during pregnancy in multiple sclerosis. Sequenced by immunoSEQ multiplex PCR; TCRdb stores in-frame clones only, minus some. The sample has 50,000 or so clones, 90% to 95% seen once. This CDR3 comprises 13 residues. The germline V gene has CDR1 SNHLY and CDR2 FYNNEI. The sequence was obtained from a female donor with multiple sclerosis, enrolled in a pregnancy study. V is TRBV2 and J is TRBJ1-2, with D perhaps TRBD1 (5 bases). The material sequenced was CD4+ T cells from peripheral blood mononuclear cells, taken in the second trimester of pregnancy. CDR3 residues: CASSEALRVLGPF. The DNA of the CDR3 is TGTGCCAGCAGTGAAGCGCTTCGTGTTCTGGGGCCCTTC.